This is a list of T cell receptor beta chains from one sample in a study of CXCR3-negative and CXCR3-positive naive CD8 T cells. TCRdb reprocessed the 5' RACE reads, keeping one entry per CDR3 protein, no DNA. The sample table includes under 10,000 distinct CDR3 sequences. Input material: naive CXCR3- CD8+ T cells from blood. These receptors were obtained from a human donor in good health. Some clones in this sample may be carry-over from other donors' samples. Both conserved end residues are part of each CDR3. Only part of the rows carry a size: once, few, many, or a class if the clone is expanded.

>TRBV5-1|NA|TRBJ2-5
CASSYPGTEDLETQYF
>TRBV28|medium-sized|TRBJ2-2
CASSLTGRVNANTGELFF
>TRBV19|NA|TRBJ1-2
CASSIGPIYGYTF
>TRBV30|NA|TRBJ2-1
CAWSVRDEQFF
>TRBV5-1|NA|TRBJ2-1
CASRSGSSSYNVQFF
>TRBV2|medium-sized|TRBJ2-1
CAGWRTLYNEQFF
>TRBV29-1|NA|TRBJ2-2
CSVEEVGVGGELFF
>TRBV28|NA|TRBJ2-1
CASSPPRDRTNNEQFF
>TRBV7-8|NA|TRBJ2-2
CASSRGRGRDTGELFF
>TRBV29-1|NA|TRBJ2-1
CSVVSSGYYNEQFF
>TRBV29-1|NA|TRBJ2-7
CSVEYRGRKGYEQYF
>TRBV20-1|medium-sized|TRBJ1-6
CSARARQAAWNSPLHF
>TRBV18|NA|TRBJ1-1
CASSPPPLVGNTEAFF
>TRBV7-9|NA|TRBJ2-7
CASRRQEGYEQYF
>TRBV7-9|NA|TRBJ2-3
CASSLLAGGTDTQYF
>TRBV14|NA|TRBJ2-3
CASSYRLAGHTDTQYF
>TRBV11-3|NA|TRBJ2-1
CASSLVALAGGSSYNEQFF
>TRBV11-2|NA|TRBJ2-7
CASSYGPLTPYEQYF
>TRBV29-1|NA|TRBJ2-2
CSVTGHLNGELFF
>TRBV4-3|NA|TRBJ2-1
CASSQTMSSYNEQFF
>TRBV9|medium-sized|TRBJ2-5
CASSAGQNHQETQYF
>TRBV10-1|NA|TRBJ2-2
CASSESSLTATGELFF
>TRBV4-3|medium-sized|TRBJ2-2
CASSQDASTGELFF
>TRBV5-8|NA|TRBJ1-1
CASSSGVQGGTEAFF
>TRBV7-8|medium-sized|TRBJ2-7
CASSYQGRVGPYEQYF
>TRBV4-1|medium-sized|TRBJ2-1
CASSQSAPMTSGYRNEQFF
>TRBV12-3/TRBV12-4|NA|TRBJ2-1
CASSWFSTEGGQADYNEQFF
>TRBV6-5|medium-sized|TRBJ2-2
CASSYSTGGTGELFF
>TRBV4-2|medium-sized|TRBJ2-1
CASSQGGFEQFF
>TRBV6-2/TRBV6-3|NA|TRBJ1-1
CASTPVSGNDEAFF
>TRBV21-1|NA|TRBJ2-3
CASSNPNPSGKSTDTQYF
>TRBV27|medium-sized|TRBJ2-1
CASSLSAGGLALNEQFF
>TRBV29-1|NA|TRBJ2-3
CSVETGAADTQYF
>TRBV10-2|NA|TRBJ1-1
CASSENGDHTEAFF
>TRBV7-6|NA|TRBJ2-1
CASSGGYNEQFF
>TRBV29-1|NA|TRBJ2-1
CSVGSGLNEQFF
>TRBV5-1|medium-sized|TRBJ2-7
CASSLAGSYYEQYF
>TRBV25-1|medium-sized|TRBJ1-2
CASKDLGSGYTF
>TRBV5-1|NA|TRBJ2-1
CASSLRGTEQFF
>TRBV29-1|NA|TRBJ2-5
CSAWGRERRSSETQYF
>TRBV7-9|medium-sized|TRBJ1-1
CASRGQGATEAFF
>TRBV4-3|medium-sized|TRBJ2-2
CASSQTIAGGNTGELFF
>TRBV7-8|NA|TRBJ2-2
CASSPLGPRELTGELFF
>TRBV7-6|NA|TRBJ2-3
CASSLVGSGTHEDTQYF
>TRBV27|medium-sized|TRBJ1-2
CASSPGQGPYGYTF
>TRBV5-6|medium-sized|TRBJ1-2
CASTPSGGGYTF
>TRBV24-1|NA|TRBJ1-1
CATGTVVTEAFF
>TRBV29-1|NA|TRBJ2-3
CSVVAGASTDTQYF
>TRBV25-1|medium-sized|TRBJ1-5
CASSDSLGQPQHF
>TRBV6-6|NA|TRBJ2-3
CASSYYMAGARTDTQYF